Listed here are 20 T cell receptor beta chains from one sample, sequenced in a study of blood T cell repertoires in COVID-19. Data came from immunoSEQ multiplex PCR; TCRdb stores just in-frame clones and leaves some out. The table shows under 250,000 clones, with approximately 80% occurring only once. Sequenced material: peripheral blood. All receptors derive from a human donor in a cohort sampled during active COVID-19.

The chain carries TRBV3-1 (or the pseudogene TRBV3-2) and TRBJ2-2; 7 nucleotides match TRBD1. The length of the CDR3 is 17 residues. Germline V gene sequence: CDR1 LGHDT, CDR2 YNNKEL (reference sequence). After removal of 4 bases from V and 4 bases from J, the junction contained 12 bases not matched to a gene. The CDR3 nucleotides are TGTGCCAGCAGCCTCTCGATACAGGGGAGTGTCACCGGGGAGCTGTTTTTT. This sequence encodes CASSLSIQGSVTGELFF.

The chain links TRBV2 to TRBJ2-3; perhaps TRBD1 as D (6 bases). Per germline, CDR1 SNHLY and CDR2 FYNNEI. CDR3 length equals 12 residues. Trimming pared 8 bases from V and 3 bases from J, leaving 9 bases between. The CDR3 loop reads CASATGTDTQYF. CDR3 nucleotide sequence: TGTGCCAGCGCCACAGGGACAGATACGCAGTATTTT.

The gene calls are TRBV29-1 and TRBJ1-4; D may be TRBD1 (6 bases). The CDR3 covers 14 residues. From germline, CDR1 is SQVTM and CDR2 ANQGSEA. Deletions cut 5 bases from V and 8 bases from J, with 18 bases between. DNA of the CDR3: TGCAGCGTTTCCCCACAGGGTGTTGGGGAAAAACTGTTTTTT. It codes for CSVSPQGVGEKLFF.

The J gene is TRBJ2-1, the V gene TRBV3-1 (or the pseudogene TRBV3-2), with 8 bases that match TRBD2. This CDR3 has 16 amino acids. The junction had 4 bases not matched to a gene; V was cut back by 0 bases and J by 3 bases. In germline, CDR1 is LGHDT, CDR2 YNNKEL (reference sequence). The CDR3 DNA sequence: TGTGCCAGCAGCCAAGACATAGCGGGACACTACAATGAGCAGTTCTTC. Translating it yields CASSQDIAGHYNEQFF.

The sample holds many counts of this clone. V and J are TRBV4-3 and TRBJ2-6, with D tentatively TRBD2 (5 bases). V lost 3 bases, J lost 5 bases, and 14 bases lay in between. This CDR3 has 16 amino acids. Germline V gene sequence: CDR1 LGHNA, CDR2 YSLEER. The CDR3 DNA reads TGCGCCAGCAGCCAGAGTGGGAGCAACAGGGCCAACGTCCTGACTTTC. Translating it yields CASSQSGSNRANVLTF.

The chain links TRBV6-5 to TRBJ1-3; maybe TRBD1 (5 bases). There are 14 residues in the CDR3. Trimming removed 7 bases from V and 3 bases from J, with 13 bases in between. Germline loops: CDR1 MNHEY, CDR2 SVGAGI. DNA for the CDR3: TGTGCCAGCACCCCTGGCCAGGGTGGAAACACCATATATTTT. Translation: CASTPGQGGNTIYF.

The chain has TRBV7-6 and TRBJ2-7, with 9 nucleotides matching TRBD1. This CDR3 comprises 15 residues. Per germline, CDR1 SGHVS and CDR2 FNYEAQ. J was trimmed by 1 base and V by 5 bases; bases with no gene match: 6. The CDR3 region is CASSISQGASYEQYF. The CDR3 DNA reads TGTGCCAGCAGCATATCACAGGGGGCATCCTACGAGCAGTACTTC.

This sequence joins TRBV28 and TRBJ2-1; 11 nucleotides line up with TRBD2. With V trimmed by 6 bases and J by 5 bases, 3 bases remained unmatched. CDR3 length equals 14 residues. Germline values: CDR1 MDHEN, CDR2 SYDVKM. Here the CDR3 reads CASSLLAGDNEQFF. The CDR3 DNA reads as TGTGCCAGCAGCTTACTAGCGGGGGACAATGAGCAGTTCTTC.

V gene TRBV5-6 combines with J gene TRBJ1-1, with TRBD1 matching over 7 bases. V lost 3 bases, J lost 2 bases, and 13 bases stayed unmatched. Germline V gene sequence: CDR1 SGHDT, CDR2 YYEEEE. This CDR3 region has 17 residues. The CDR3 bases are TGTGCCAGCAGCTCCCGGGACAGCGTTCTCCTCAACACTGAAGCTTTCTTT. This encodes CASSSRDSVLLNTEAFF.

CDR3 nucleotide sequence: TGTGCCAGCAGCTTAGATAGGGGAGGTATGGGCACTGAAGCTTTCTTT. Translated, it gives CASSLDRGGMGTEAFF. The V and J genes are TRBV7-9 and TRBJ1-1; tentatively, D is TRBD1 (5 bases). The CDR3 is 16 amino acids. The germline V and J ends were trimmed by 1 base and 4 bases, with 16 bases remaining between them. In germline, CDR1 is SEHNR, CDR2 FQNEAQ (reference sequence).

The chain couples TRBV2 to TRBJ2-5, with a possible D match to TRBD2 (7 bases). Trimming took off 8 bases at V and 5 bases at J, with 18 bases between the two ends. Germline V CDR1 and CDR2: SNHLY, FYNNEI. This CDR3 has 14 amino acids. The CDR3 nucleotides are TGTGCCAGCTCAACGGGGGGCCTGCCGGAGACCCAGTACTTC. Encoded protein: CASSTGGLPETQYF.

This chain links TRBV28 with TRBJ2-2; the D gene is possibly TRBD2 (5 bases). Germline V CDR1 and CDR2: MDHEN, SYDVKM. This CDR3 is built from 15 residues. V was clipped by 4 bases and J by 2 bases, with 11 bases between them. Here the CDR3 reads CASSYRGTNTGELFF. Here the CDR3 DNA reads TGTGCCAGCAGTTATCGGGGAACAAACACCGGGGAGCTGTTTTTT.

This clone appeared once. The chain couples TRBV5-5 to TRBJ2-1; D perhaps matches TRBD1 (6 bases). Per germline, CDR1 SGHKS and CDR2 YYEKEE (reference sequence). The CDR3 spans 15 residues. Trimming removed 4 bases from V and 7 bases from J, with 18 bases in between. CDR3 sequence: CASSLLRQGRNEQFF. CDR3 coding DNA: TGTGCCAGCAGCCTTCTCAGGCAGGGGCGGAATGAGCAGTTCTTC.

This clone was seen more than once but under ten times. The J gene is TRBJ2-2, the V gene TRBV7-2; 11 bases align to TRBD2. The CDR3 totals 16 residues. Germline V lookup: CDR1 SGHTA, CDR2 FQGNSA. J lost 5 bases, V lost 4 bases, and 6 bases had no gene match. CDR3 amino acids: CASSSILAGGTGELFF. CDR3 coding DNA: TGTGCCAGCAGCTCTATCTTAGCGGGGGGGACCGGGGAGCTGTTTTTT. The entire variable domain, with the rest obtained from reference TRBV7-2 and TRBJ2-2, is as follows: GAGVSQSPSNKVTEKGKDVELRCDPISGHTALYWYRQSLGQGLEFLIYFQGNSAPDKSGLPSDRFSAERTGGSVSTLTIQRTQQEDSAVYLCASSSILAGGTGELFFGEGSRLTVL.

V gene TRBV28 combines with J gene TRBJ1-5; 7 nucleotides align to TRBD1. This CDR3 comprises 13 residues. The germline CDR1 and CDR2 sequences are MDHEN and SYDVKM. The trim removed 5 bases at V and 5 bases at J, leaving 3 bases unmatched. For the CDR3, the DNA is TGTGCCAGCAGTCTCGACAGGGATCAGCCCCAGCATTTT. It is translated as CASSLDRDQPQHF.

The CDR3 reads CASRKGASSYNSPLHF. Written as DNA, the CDR3 is TGTGCCAGCAGGAAGGGGGCGAGCTCCTATAATTCACCCCTCCACTTT. This chain links TRBV6-4 with TRBJ1-6, with 7 bases identical to TRBD1. This CDR3 has 16 amino acids. The V gene's germline CDR1 is MRHNA and CDR2 SNTAGT. V lost 6 bases and J lost 0; bases outside the gene matches: 5.

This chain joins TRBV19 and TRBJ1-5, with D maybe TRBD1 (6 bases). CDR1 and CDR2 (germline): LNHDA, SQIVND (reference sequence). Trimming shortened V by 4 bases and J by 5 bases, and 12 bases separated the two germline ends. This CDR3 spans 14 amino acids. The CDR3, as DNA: TGTGCCAGTAGTACGGCAGGGGACGATCAGCCCCAGCATTTT. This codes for CASSTAGDDQPQHF.

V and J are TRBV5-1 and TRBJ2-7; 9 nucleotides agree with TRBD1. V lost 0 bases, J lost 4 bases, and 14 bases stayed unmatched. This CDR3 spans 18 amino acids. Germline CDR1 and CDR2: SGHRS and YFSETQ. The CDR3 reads CASSLEGTGFSFSYEQYF. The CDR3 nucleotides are TGCGCCAGCAGCTTGGAGGGGACAGGGTTTTCCTTTTCGTACGAGCAGTACTTC.

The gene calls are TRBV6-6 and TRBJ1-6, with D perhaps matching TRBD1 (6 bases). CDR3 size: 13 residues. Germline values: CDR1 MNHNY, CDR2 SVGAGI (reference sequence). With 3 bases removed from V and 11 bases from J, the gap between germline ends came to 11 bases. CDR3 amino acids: CASSYTGRAPLHF. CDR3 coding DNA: TGTGCCAGCAGTTATACAGGGAGAGCACCCCTCCACTTT.

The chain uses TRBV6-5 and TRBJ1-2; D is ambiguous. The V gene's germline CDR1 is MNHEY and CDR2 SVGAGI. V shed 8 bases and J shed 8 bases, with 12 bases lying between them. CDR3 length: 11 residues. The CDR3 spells CASSRGRGYTF. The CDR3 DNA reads TGTGCCAGCTCCAGAGGGCGAGGCTACACCTTC.